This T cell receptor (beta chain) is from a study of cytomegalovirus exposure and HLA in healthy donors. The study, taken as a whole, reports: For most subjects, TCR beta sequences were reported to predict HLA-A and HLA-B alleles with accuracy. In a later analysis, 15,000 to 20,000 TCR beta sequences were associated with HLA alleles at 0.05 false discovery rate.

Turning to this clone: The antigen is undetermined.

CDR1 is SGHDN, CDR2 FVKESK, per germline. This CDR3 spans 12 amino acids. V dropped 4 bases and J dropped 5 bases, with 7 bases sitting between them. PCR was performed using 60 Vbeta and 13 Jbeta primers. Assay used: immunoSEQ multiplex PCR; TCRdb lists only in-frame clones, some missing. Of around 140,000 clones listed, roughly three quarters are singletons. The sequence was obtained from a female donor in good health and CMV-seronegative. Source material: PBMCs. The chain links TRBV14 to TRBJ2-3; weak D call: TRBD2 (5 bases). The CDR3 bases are TGTGCCAGCAGCCGGGAGCAAGATACGCAGTATTTT. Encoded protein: CASSREQDTQYF.